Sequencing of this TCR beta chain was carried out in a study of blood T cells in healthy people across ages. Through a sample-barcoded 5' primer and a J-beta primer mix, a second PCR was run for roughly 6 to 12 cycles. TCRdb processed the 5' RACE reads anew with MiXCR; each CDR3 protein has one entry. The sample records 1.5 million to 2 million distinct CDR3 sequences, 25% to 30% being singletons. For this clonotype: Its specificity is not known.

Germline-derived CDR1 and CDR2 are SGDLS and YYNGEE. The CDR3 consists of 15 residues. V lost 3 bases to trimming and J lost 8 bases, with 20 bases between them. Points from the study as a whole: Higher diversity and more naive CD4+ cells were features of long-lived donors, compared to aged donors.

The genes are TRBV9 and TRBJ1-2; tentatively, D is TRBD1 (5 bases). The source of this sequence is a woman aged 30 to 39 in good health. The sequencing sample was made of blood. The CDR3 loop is CASSGGSLTQGGYTF. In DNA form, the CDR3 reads TGTGCCAGCAGCGGGGGCAGCCTGACGCAGGGCGGCTACACCTTC.